This entry lists 14 T cell receptor beta chains sequenced from one sample in a study of OX40 agonist ivuxolimab in advanced cancers. Library creation used the immunoSEQ multiplex PCR assay. As stored in TCRdb, this immuneACCESS dataset retains in-frame rearrangements with V and J assigned. A fraction of the clones does not appear; measured against another copy, unresolved V genes explain less than half of the discrepancy, and the remainder lacks a known reason. This sample holds roughly 59,000 clones; 90% to 95% were observed only once. 13% of the sample is in the top ten clones. This specimen consisted of CD4+ or CD8+ T cells sorted from blood, obtained in a trial of the OX40 agonist ivuxolimab. These receptors came from an adult with an advanced solid tumor such as melanoma, head and neck, liver or kidney cancer.

The V gene is TRBV6-4, the J gene TRBJ1-4; D uncertain. The CDR3 is 15 amino acids. Germline assignment: CDR1 MRHNA and CDR2 SNTAGT. The V end was cut by 3 bases, the J end by 1 base, with 9 bases between. The CDR3 DNA reads as TGTGCCAGCAGTGAAGGGTTCGGAACTAATGAAAAACTGTTTTTT. It specifies CASSEGFGTNEKLFF.

The V and J genes are TRBV7-9 and TRBJ1-2; D remains unclear. Trimming removed 5 bases at V and 2 bases at J, with 12 bases between. The CDR3 sequence is 14 residues long. The V gene's germline CDR1 is SEHNR and CDR2 FQNEAQ (reference sequence). CDR3 loop: CASSPTDGNYGYTF. The DNA of the CDR3 is TGTGCCAGCAGCCCAACGGACGGGAACTATGGCTACACCTTC. Using reference TRBV7-9 and TRBJ1-2 for the parts outside the CDR3, the full variable domain is DTGVSQNPRHKITKRGQNVTFRCDPISEHNRLYWYRQTLGQGPEFLTYFQNEAQLEKSRLLSDRFSAERPKGSFSTLEIQRTEQGDSAMYLCASSPTDGNYGYTFGSGTRLTVV.

This rearrangement joins TRBV6-6 to TRBJ2-3, with D possibly called TRBD1 or TRBD2 (6 bases each). Germline loops: CDR1 MNHNY, CDR2 SVGAGI (reference sequence). This CDR3 is 14 amino acids long. Trimming stripped 10 bases from V and 0 bases from J, with 14 bases between. The CDR3 spells CATGADDSTDTQYF. As DNA, the CDR3 is TGTGCCACGGGGGCCGACGATAGCACAGATACGCAGTATTTT.

The chain links TRBV7-9 to TRBJ1-5, with TRBD1 matching 11 bases. J gave up 6 bases and V 5 bases, and 9 bases lay outside the gene matches. Germline V gene lookup returns CDR1 SEHNR and CDR2 FQNEAQ (reference sequence). This CDR3 spans 16 amino acids. In DNA, the CDR3 is TGTGCCAGCAGCCGAGGGACAGGGGGTGAAAGTCAGCCCCAGCATTTT. Translating it yields CASSRGTGGESQPQHF.

The rearrangement joins TRBV19 to TRBJ1-2, with 7 positions matching TRBD1. This CDR3 contains 14 residues. The ends lost 4 bases at V and 7 bases at J; junction bases unmatched: 9. In germline, CDR1 is LNHDA, CDR2 SQIVND (reference sequence). In DNA, the CDR3 is TGTGCCAGTAGTACTGACAGGGTAGGAACTGGCTACACCTTC. Translation gives CASSTDRVGTGYTF.

The V and J genes are TRBV27 and TRBJ1-1, with unresolved D. The germline CDR1 and CDR2 sequences are MNHEY and SMNVEV (reference sequence). This CDR3 spans 13 amino acids. The germline V and J ends were trimmed by 5 bases and 2 bases, with 9 bases remaining between them. The CDR3 nucleotides read TGTGCCAGCAGTGTAACCGAAAACACTGAAGCTTTCTTT. It translates to CASSVTENTEAFF.

The V call is TRBV14, the J call TRBJ2-7; 12 nucleotides line up with TRBD2. CDR1 and CDR2 from the germline V gene are SGHDN and FVKESK. The V gene end was trimmed by 5 bases and the J gene end by 0 bases; junction bases not matched to a gene: 2. This CDR3 comprises 15 residues. CDR3 sequence reads: CASSRTSGVSYEQYF. DNA for the CDR3: TGTGCCAGCAGCAGGACTAGCGGGGTCTCCTACGAGCAGTACTTC.

The CDR3 protein is CASSGWGVTYGYTF. DNA for the CDR3: TGTGCCAGCAGCGGGTGGGGGGTTACCTATGGCTACACCTTC. The gene calls are TRBV9 and TRBJ1-2; maybe TRBD1 (5 bases). CDR3 length: 14 residues. In germline, CDR1 is SGDLS, CDR2 YYNGEE. Trimming cost V 3 bases and J 4 bases, with 13 bases left between them. The whole variable domain, filled in from reference TRBV9 and TRBJ1-2, reads DSGVTQTPKHLITATGQRVTLRCSPRSGDLSVYWYQQSLDQGLQFLIQYYNGEERAKGNILERFSAQQFPDLHSELNLSSLELGDSALYFCASSGWGVTYGYTFGSGTRLTVV.

This chain links TRBV6-5 with TRBJ1-5, with D hard to call. The length of the CDR3 is 13 residues. Germline-derived CDR1 and CDR2 are MNHEY and SVGAGI. V was pared by 6 bases and J by 7 bases, with 13 bases between. The CDR3 DNA follows: TGTGCCAGCAGCCACTCGGCGGAACAGCCCCAGCATTTT. The encoded protein is CASSHSAEQPQHF.

The chain recombines TRBV4-1 with TRBJ2-1; D is undetermined. Looked up from germline, CDR1 is MGHRA and CDR2 is YSYEKL. The V end lost 0 bases, the J end lost 5 bases, and 11 bases lay between the germline ends. There are 15 residues in the CDR3. The CDR3 nucleotides are TGCGCCAGCAGCCAAGAAGGGCGGATCCACAATGAGCAGTTCTTC. Protein sequence: CASSQEGRIHNEQFF.

V is TRBV27 and J is TRBJ2-1; D may be TRBD1 or TRBD2 (7 bases each). The V end lost 4 bases, the J end lost 3 bases, and 16 bases lay between the germline ends. The CDR3 is made up of 16 amino acids. In germline, CDR1 is MNHEY, CDR2 SMNVEV (reference sequence). The CDR3 loop is CASSYSTGEGYNEQFF. Written as DNA, the CDR3 is TGTGCCAGCAGTTATTCAACAGGGGAGGGCTACAATGAGCAGTTCTTC.

The chain uses TRBV6-5 and TRBJ1-2, with 9 positions matching TRBD1. Unmatched junction bases numbered 9, after V lost 7 bases and J lost 6 bases. The germline V gene encodes CDR1 MNHEY and CDR2 SVGAGI. The CDR3 runs 14 residues. Here the CDR3 reads CASTSQGARDGYTF. The CDR3 nucleotides read TGTGCCAGCACATCACAGGGGGCGCGGGATGGCTACACCTTC.

This clone is medium-sized by share. This sequence joins TRBV1 and TRBJ2-3. TRBV1 is noted as a pseudogene. CDR3 length: 17 residues. CDR3 region: CTSSSSPGPKGADTQYF. The CDR3 DNA is TGCACCAGCAGTTCCAGCCCGGGACCAAAAGGGGCAGATACGCAGTATTTT.

This chain connects TRBV2 to TRBJ1-2; possibly TRBD1 for D (6 bases). Trimming stripped 9 bases from V and 0 bases from J, with 23 bases between. This CDR3 contains 17 residues. In germline, CDR1 is SNHLY, CDR2 FYNNEI. The DNA for the CDR3 is TGTGCCAGGTTGGACGATCCGCCGGGACAAGCTAACTATGGCTACACCTTC. Translated: CARLDDPPGQANYGYTF.